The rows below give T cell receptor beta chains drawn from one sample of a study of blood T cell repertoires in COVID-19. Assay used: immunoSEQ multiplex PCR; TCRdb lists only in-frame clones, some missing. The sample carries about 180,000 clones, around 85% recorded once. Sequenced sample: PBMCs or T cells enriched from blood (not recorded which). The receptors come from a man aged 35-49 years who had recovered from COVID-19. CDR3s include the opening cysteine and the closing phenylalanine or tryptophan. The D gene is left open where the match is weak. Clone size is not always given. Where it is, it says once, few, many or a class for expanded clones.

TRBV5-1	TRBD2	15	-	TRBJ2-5	TGCGCCAGCAGCCCCGGGGGACTAGCGGGGGAGACCCAGTACTTC	CASSPGGLAGETQYF
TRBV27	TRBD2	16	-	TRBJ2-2	TGTGCCAGCAGTTCGACCCTAGCTTTGGGGGGGAGGGAGCTGTTTTTT	CASSSTLALGGRELFF
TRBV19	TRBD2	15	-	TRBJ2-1	TGTGCCAGTCGACATCGCGGGAGCAGATACAATGAGCAGTTCTTC	CASRHRGSRYNEQFF
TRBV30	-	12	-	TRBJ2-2	TGTGCCTGGAGTCTGAGCACCGGGGAGCTGTTTTTT	CAWSLSTGELFF
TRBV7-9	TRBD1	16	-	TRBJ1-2	TGTGCCAGCAGCTCTCGACAGGGGCGCGAATCAAATGGCTACACCTTC	CASSSRQGRESNGYTF
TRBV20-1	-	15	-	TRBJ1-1	TGCAGTGCTAGTAGTCATAGTTTGCAGAACACTGAAGCTTTCTTT	CSASSHSLQNTEAFF
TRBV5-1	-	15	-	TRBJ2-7	TGCGCCAGCAACGGGGGGCCGGACAAAACCTACGAGCAGTACTTC	CASNGGPDKTYEQYF
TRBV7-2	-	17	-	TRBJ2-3	TGTGCCAGCAGCTTGGGCACCGGGACTCTCTACACAGATACGCAGTATTTT	CASSLGTGTLYTDTQYF
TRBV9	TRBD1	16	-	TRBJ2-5	TGTGCCAGCAGCCCCGCCCTAACAGGGGGTCGAGAGACCCAGTACTTC	CASSPALTGGRETQYF
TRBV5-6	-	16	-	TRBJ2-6	TGTGCCAGCAGCTTGAATGGGCATTCCGGGGCCAACGTCCTGACTTTC	CASSLNGHSGANVLTF
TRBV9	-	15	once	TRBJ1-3	TGTGCCAGCAGCCAAACGGGGGGTCGTGGAAACACCATATATTTT	CASSQTGGRGNTIYF
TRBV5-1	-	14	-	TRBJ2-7	TGCGCCAGCAGCTTGGGAGGGGGCTCCTACGAGCAGTACTTC	CASSLGGGSYEQYF
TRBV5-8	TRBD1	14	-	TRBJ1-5	TGTGCCAGCAGCCAAACAGGGGGCAATCAGCCCCAGCATTTT	CASSQTGGNQPQHF
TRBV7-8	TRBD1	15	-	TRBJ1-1	TGTGCCAGCAGCCCCCGAGACAGGGGTTTCGCTGAAGCTTTCTTT	CASSPRDRGFAEAFF
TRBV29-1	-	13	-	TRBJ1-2	TGCAGCGTTGCCTCGGGTATCGGCTATGGCTACACCTTC	CSVASGIGYGYTF
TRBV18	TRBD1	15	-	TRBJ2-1	TGTGCCAGCTCACCACGACAGGGGGCGGACAATGAGCAGTTCTTC	CASSPRQGADNEQFF
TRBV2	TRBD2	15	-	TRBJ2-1	TGTGCCAGCAGTGTAACTAGCGGGAGCAACAATGAGCAGTTCTTC	CASSVTSGSNNEQFF
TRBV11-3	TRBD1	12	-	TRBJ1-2	TGTGCCAGCAGCCCCAGGGGGGTTGGCTACACCTTC	CASSPRGVGYTF
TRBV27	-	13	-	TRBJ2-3	TGTGCCAGCAGTACTACAGGTTCAGATACGCAGTATTTT	CASSTTGSDTQYF
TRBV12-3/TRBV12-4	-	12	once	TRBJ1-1	TGTGCCAGCAGTACGGACAGAATCGAAGCTTTCTTT	CASSTDRIEAFF
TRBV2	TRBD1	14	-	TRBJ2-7	TGTGCCAGCAATCGAGAGGGACAGGCCTACGAGCAGTACTTC	CASNREGQAYEQYF
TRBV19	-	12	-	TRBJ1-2	TGTGCCATACCGGGGGGACAAGATGGCTACACCTTC	CAIPGGQDGYTF
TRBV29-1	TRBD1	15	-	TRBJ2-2	TGCAGCGTTAAAGTGGGGACAGGTGGGACCGGGGAGCTGTTTTTT	CSVKVGTGGTGELFF
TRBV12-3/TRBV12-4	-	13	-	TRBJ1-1	TGTGCCACCAACAATCCTAGAGGTACTGAAGCTTTCTTT	CATNNPRGTEAFF
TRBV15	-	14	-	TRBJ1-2	TGTGCCACCAGCCTCCGACAGGAAACCTATGGCTACACCTTC	CATSLRQETYGYTF
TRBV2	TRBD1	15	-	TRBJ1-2	TGTGCCAGCAGTGGACATGGGACAGGGGTGGATGGCTACACCTTC	CASSGHGTGVDGYTF
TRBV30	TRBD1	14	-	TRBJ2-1	TGTGCCTGGTTGGGGACAGGTCCTTACAATGAGCAGTTCTTC	CAWLGTGPYNEQFF
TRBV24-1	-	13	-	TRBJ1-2	TGTGCCACCAGTGGGGCAGCTAACTATGGCTACACCTTC	CATSGAANYGYTF
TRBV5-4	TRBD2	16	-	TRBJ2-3	TGTGCCAGCAGCCTGGAAGGCGGGGGGGCCGGAGATACGCAGTATTTT	CASSLEGGGAGDTQYF
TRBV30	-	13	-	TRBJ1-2	TGTGCCTGGAGTGTACTGTGGGGGGGTGGCTACACCTTC	CAWSVLWGGGYTF
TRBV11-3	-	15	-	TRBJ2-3	TGTGCCAGCAGCTTAGGCGACTCCTCCACAGATACGCAGTATTTT	CASSLGDSSTDTQYF
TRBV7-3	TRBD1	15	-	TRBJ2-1	TGTGCCAGCAGCTTAGGGACAGGGCTCTACAATGAGCAGTTCTTC	CASSLGTGLYNEQFF
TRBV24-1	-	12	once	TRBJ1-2	TGTGCCACCAGTGACCAGGTGGGTGGCTACACCTTC	CATSDQVGGYTF
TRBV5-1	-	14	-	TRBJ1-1	TGCGCCAGCAGCTTGACAGGTTATAACACTGAAGCTTTCTTT	CASSLTGYNTEAFF
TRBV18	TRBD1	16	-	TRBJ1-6	TGTGCCAGCTCACCAAGTGGACAGGGTACCGGTTCACCCCTCCACTTT	CASSPSGQGTGSPLHF
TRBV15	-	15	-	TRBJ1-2	TGTGCCACCAGCATCTCGACCGGGTCCTTGTATGGCTACACCTTC	CATSISTGSLYGYTF
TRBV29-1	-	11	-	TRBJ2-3	TGCAGCGTTGTCAGGGCAGATACGCAGTATTTT	CSVVRADTQYF
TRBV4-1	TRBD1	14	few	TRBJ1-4	TGCGCCAGCAGCCGGACAGGGGGCCTTGAAAAACTGTTTTTT	CASSRTGGLEKLFF
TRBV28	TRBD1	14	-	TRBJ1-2	TGTGCCAGCAGGCAGGGGGCGGAGGCTTATGGCTACACCTTC	CASRQGAEAYGYTF
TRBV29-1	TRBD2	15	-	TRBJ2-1	TGCAGCGTTGAAGATGGAGCGGGGGCTGGCAATGAGCAGTTCTTC	CSVEDGAGAGNEQFF
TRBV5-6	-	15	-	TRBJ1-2	TGTGCCAGCAGCTTTGGGGCAAGTCGTAACTATGGCTACACCTTC	CASSFGASRNYGYTF